This TCR beta chain is drawn from a study of shared clonotypes between healthy human individuals. Data came from immunoSEQ multiplex PCR; TCRdb stores just in-frame clones and leaves some out. There are 2 million to 2.5 million clones in the sample; about nine tenths occur only once, and 0.37% lies in the top ten. Splitting the CD4+ cells yielded a CD45RA+ naive subset and a CD45RA-negative memory subset. From germline, CDR1 is MDHEN and CDR2 SYDVKM. This CDR3 region has 15 residues. V dropped 3 bases and J dropped 3 bases, with 12 bases sitting between them. The sample holds a few counts of this clone.

Sequencing input: naive CD4+ T cells from PBMCs. Subset here: CD45RA+ positively selected. This sequence originates from a man younger than 35 in good health. Some clones in this sample may be carry-over from other donors' samples. This chain uses TRBV28 with TRBJ1-5, with TRBD1 as a possible D gene (5 bases). CDR3 DNA sequence: TGTGCCAGCAGTTTGGGCAGGGCTTACAATCAGCCCCAGCATTTT. The encoded protein is CASSLGRAYNQPQHF. Together with reference TRBV28 and TRBJ1-5, the CDR3 gives the full variable domain: DVKVTQSSRYLVKRTGEKVFLECVQDMDHENMFWYRQDPGLGLRLIYFSYDVKMKEKGDIPEGYSVSREKKERFSLILESASTNQTSMYLCASSLGRAYNQPQHFGDGTRLSIL.